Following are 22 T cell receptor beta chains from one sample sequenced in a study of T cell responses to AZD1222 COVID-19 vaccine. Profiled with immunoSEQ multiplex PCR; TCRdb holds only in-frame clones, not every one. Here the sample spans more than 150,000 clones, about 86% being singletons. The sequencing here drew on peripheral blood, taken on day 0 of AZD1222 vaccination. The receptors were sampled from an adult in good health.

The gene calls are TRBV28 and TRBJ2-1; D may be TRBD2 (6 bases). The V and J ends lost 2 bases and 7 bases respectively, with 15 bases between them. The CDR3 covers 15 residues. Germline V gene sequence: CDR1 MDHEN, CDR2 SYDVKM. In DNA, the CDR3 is TGTGCCAGCAGTTTAACTGGAGGGGCCCGGAATGAGCAGTTCTTC. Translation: CASSLTGGARNEQFF.

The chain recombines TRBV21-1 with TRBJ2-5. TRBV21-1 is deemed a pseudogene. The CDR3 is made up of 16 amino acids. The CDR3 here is CASSKDARGGGETQYF. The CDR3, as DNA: TGTGCCAGCAGCAAAGATGCCAGGGGTGGAGGGGAGACCCAGTACTTC.

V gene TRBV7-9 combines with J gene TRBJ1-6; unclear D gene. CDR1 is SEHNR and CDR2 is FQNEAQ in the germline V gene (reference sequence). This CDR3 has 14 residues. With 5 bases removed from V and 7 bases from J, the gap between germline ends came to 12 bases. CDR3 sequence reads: CASSPQEGNSPLHF. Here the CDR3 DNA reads TGTGCCAGCAGCCCCCAGGAGGGAAATTCACCCCTCCACTTT.

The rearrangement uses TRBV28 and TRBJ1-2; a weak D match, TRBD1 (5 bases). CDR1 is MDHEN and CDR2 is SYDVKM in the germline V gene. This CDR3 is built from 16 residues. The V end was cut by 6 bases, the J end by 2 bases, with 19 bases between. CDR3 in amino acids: CASSPREGRKNYGYTF. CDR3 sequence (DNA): TGTGCCAGCAGCCCCCGAGAGGGGAGGAAGAACTATGGCTACACCTTC.

The CDR3 sequence: CASSYSGDTGELFF. In nucleotides, the CDR3 is TGTGCCAGCAGCTATAGCGGGGACACCGGGGAGCTGTTTTTT. The chain employs TRBV6-4 and TRBJ2-2; 8 nucleotides match TRBD2. Per germline, CDR1 MRHNA and CDR2 SNTAGT. J gave up 3 bases and V 6 bases, and 3 bases lay outside the gene matches. This CDR3 has 14 amino acids.

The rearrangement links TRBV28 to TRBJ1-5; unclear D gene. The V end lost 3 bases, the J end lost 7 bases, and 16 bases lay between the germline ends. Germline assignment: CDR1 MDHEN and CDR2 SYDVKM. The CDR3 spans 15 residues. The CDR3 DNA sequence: TGTGCCAGCAGTTTGGGCGGGCAGCGAAACCAGCCCCAGCATTTT. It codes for CASSLGGQRNQPQHF. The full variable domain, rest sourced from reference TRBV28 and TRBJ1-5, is DVKVTQSSRYLVKRTGEKVFLECVQDMDHENMFWYRQDPGLGLRLIYFSYDVKMKEKGDIPEGYSVSREKKERFSLILESASTNQTSMYLCASSLGGQRNQPQHFGDGTRLSIL.

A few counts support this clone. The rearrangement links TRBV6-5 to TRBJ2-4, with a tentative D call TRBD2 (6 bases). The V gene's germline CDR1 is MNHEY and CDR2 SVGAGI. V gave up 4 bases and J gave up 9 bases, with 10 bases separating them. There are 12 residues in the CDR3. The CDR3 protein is CASSWRGGIQYF. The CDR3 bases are TGTGCCAGCAGTTGGAGGGGTGGCATTCAGTACTTC.

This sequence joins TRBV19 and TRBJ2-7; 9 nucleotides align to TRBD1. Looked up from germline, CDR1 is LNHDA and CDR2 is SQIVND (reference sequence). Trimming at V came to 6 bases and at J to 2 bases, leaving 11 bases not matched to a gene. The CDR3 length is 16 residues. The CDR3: CASSDPGTGTAYEQYF. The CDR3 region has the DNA TGTGCCAGTAGCGACCCCGGGACAGGGACTGCCTACGAGCAGTACTTC.

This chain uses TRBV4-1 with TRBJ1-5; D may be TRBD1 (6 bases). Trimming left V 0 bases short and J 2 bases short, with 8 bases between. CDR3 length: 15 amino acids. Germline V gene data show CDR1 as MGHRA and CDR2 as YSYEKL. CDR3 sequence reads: CASSQEDSRNQPQHF. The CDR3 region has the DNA TGCGCCAGCAGCCAAGAGGACAGCCGCAATCAGCCCCAGCATTTT.

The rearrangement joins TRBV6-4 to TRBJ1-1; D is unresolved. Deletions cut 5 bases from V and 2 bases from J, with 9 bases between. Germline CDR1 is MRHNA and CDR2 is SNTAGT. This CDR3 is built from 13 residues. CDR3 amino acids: CASSYGPNTEAFF. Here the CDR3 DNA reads TGTGCCAGCAGTTACGGCCCAAACACTGAAGCTTTCTTT.

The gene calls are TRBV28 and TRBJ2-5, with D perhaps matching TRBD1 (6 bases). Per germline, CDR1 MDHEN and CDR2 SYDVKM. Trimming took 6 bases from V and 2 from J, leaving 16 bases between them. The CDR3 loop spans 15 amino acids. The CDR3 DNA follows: TGTGCCAGCAGCATCACCACAGGGTTACAAGAGACCCAGTACTTC. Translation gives CASSITTGLQETQYF.

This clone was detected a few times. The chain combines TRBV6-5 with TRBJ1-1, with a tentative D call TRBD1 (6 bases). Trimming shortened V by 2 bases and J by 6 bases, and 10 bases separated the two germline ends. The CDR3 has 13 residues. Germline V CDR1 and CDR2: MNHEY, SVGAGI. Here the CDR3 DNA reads TGTGCCAGCAGTTACCCAGGGACATCTGAAGCTTTCTTT. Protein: CASSYPGTSEAFF.

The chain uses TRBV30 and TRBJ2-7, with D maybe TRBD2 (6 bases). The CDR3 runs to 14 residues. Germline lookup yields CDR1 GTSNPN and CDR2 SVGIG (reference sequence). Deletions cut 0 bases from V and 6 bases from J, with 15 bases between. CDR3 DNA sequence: TGTGCCTGGAGTGTGGCTAGCGAATCCCTCGAGCAGTACTTC. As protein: CAWSVASESLEQYF. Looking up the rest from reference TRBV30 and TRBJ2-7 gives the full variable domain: SQTIHQWPATLVQPVGSPLSLECTVEGTSNPNLYWYRQAAGRGLQLLFYSVGIGQISSEVPQNLSASRPQDRQFILSSKKLLLSDSGFYLCAWSVASESLEQYFGPGTRLTVT.

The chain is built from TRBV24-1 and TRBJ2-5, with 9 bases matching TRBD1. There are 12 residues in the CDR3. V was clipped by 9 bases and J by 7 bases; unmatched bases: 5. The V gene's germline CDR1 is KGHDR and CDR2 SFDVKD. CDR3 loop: CATRGQGGTQYF. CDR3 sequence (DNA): TGTGCCACCCGGGGACAGGGTGGGACCCAGTACTTC.

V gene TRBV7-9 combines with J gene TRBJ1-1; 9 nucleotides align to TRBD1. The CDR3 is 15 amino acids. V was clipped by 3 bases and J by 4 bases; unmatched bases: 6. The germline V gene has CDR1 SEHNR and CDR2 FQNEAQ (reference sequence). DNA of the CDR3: TGTGCCAGCAGCTTCGGACAGGGGATCAGCACTGAAGCTTTCTTT. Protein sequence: CASSFGQGISTEAFF. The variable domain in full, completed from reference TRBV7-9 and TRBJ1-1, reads DTGVSQNPRHKITKRGQNVTFRCDPISEHNRLYWYRQTLGQGPEFLTYFQNEAQLEKSRLLSDRFSAERPKGSFSTLEIQRTEQGDSAMYLCASSFGQGISTEAFFGQGTRLTVV.

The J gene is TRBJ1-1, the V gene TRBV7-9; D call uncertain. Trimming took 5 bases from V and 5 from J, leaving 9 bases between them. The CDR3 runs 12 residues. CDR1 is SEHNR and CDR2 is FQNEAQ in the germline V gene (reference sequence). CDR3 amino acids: CASSAEHTEAFF. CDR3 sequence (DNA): TGTGCCAGCAGCGCGGAACATACTGAAGCTTTCTTT.

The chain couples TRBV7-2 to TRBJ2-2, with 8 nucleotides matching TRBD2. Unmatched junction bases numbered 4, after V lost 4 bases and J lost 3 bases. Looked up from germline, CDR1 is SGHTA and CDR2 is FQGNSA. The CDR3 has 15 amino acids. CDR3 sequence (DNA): TGTGCCAGCAGCTCAGGACTAGCCTACACCGGGGAGCTGTTTTTT. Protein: CASSSGLAYTGELFF.

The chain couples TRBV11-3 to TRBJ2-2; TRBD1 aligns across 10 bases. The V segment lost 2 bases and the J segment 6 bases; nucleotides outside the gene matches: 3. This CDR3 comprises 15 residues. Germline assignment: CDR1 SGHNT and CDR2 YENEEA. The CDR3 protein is CASSLRQGAAGELFF. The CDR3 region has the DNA TGTGCCAGCAGCTTAAGACAGGGGGCGGCCGGGGAGCTGTTTTTT.

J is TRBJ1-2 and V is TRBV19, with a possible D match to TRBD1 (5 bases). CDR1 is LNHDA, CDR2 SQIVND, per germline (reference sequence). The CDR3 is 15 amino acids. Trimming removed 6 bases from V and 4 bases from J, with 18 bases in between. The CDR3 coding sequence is TGTGCCAGTAGGGAAGACAGTATATCTCCCTATGGCTACACCTTC. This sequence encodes CASREDSISPYGYTF. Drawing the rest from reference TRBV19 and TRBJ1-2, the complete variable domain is DGGITQSPKYLFRKEGQNVTLSCEQNLNHDAMYWYRQDPGQGLRLIYYSQIVNDFQKGDIAEGYSVSREKKESFPLTVTSAQKNPTAFYLCASREDSISPYGYTFGSGTRLTVV.

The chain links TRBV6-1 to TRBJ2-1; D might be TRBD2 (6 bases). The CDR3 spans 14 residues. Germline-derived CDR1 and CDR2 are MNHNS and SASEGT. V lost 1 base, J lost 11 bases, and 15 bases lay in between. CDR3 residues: CASSEGGGVQKQFF. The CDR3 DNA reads TGTGCCAGCAGTGAAGGGGGCGGGGTGCAGAAGCAGTTCTTC.

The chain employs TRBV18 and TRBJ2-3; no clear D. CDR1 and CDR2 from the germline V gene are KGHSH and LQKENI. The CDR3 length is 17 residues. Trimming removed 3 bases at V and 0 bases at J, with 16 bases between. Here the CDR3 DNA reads TGTGCCAGCTCACCCGCGATAGTGGAAGGAAGCACAGATACGCAGTATTTT. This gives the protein CASSPAIVEGSTDTQYF.

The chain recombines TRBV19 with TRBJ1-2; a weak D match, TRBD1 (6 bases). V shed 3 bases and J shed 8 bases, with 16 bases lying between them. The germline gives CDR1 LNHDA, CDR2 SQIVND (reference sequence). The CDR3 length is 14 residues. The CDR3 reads CASSIAPGGEGYTF. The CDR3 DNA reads TGTGCCAGTAGTATCGCACCCGGGGGCGAGGGCTACACCTTC. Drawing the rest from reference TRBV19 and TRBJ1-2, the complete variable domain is DGGITQSPKYLFRKEGQNVTLSCEQNLNHDAMYWYRQDPGQGLRLIYYSQIVNDFQKGDIAEGYSVSREKKESFPLTVTSAQKNPTAFYLCASSIAPGGEGYTFGSGTRLTVV.